The TCR beta chain described here comes from a study of read filtering for tumor transcriptome and immune sequencing. This clonotype was seen ten or more times. Every patient had bone marrow sampled while the disease was active. Molecular barcoded adaptors covering alpha/delta and beta/gamma chains were used on around 370 ng RNA. From the reads, TCRdb called clonotypes with MiXCR, one entry per CDR3 protein. The sample gives roughly 46,000 distinct CDR3 sequences, approximately 12% of which show up once; 14% to 15% is in the top ten. The receptor comes from a donor at least 40 years old with multiple myeloma. Material: a population of CD138-negative cells sorted from bone marrow.

The CDR3 loop is CASSHAWFASGSFYNEQFF. The CDR3 nucleotides are TGCGCCAGCAGCCACGCTTGGTTTGCCAGCGGGAGTTTCTACAATGAGCAGTTCTTC. This chain connects TRBV4-1 to TRBJ2-1; TRBD2 agrees at 8 bases. The CDR3 loop spans 19 amino acids. Germline assignment: CDR1 MGHRA and CDR2 YSYEKL. Trimming at V came to 3 bases and at J to 3 bases, leaving 16 bases not matched to a gene.